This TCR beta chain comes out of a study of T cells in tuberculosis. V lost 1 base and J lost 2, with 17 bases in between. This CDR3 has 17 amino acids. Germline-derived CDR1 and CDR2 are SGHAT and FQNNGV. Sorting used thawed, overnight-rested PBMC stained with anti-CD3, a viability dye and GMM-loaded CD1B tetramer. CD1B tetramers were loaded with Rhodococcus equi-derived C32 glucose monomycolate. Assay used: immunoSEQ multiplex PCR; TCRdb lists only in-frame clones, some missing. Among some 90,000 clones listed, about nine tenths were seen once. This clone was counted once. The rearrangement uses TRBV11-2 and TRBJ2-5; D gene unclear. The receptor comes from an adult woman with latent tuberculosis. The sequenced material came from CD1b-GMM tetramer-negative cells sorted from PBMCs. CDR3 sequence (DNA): TGTGCCAGCAGCTTAGTCGCAGGCAACCCTGTACAAGAGACCCAGTACTTC. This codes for CASSLVAGNPVQETQYF.